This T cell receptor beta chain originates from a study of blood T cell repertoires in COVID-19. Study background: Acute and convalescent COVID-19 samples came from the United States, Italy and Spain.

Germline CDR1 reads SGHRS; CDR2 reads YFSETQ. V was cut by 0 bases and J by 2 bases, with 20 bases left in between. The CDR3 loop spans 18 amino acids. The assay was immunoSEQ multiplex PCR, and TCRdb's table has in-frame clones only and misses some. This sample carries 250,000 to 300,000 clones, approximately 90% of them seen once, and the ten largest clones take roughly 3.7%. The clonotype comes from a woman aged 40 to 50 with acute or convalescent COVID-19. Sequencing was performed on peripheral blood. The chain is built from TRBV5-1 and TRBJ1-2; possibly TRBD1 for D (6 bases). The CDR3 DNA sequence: TGCGCCAGCAGCTTGGCCAGGGGAGAAGATAAAGGGAACTATGGCTACACCTTC. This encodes CASSLARGEDKGNYGYTF.